Listed here is a single T cell receptor (beta chain). Its antigen is currently not known. Qualities for individual bases were not recorded, and no much larger clone is one base off. The data stem from a study of blood T cell repertoires in COVID-19 (dated by TCRdb to the early 2020s). Concerning the study at large: Samples covering the acute and convalescent phases of COVID-19 were provided by collaborators in the United States, Italy and Spain. The material from the prospective study consisted of cDNA or gDNA derived from T cells, B-cell-depleted T cells, or PBMCs. The dataset comprised deeply sampled blood TCRbeta repertoires from subjects exposed to, actively infected with, or recovered from COVID-19. The repertoires were released in a freely available public database meant as a resource for research on the immune response to SARS-CoV-2. The samples were drawn from two sources: the first 160 participants of the ongoing ImmuneRACE study, and some 1,300 subjects contributed by 6 global collaborators. The sample metadata nearly always contained a de-identified subject ID, COVID-19 status, age in years and sex. Where available, HLA class I and class II types were taken from metadata supplied by the sample provider and were not determined by assay-based typing. On the study overall, not on this receptor specifically: Clinical and demographic metadata were provided uncurated, with the amount varying by source and participant.

CDR1 and CDR2, per the germline V gene (reference sequence), are SEHNR and FQNEAQ. CDR3 length: 16 amino acids, cysteine to phenylalanine. Just the 48-base CDR3 DNA is kept, in frame starting at base 1. Relative to germline, V is 5 bases shorter and J is 0 bases shorter, with 17 bases between their ends. Participants in the prospective study were aged about 18 to 95 years, lived in some 24 United States geographic areas, and enrolled through a virtual design. In the prospective study, cohorts were assigned on the basis of participant-reported clinical history obtained from a screening survey and a study questionnaire. Exposed participants were defined as having been in contact with someone with a PCR-confirmed or clinician-diagnosed COVID-19 case within 2 weeks of study entry. Mobile phlebotomists in the prospective study collected whole blood, serum and a nasopharyngeal or oropharyngeal swab from every participant. Additional blood draws and questionnaires over an approximately 2-month period could optionally be provided by prospective study participants. Blood samples from the prospective study were shipped frozen or at room temperature prior to DNA extraction.

TCRbeta CDR3 regions were amplified from genomic DNA using the immunoSEQ Assay, a bias-controlled multiplex PCR. The study's own analysis went as follows. Nucleated cell counts per sample were estimated from amplification of reference gene primers within the assay. To quantify the absolute abundance of each unique TCRbeta CDR3 rearrangement, sequence reads were collapsed and filtered. For each sample, productive Simpson clonality was calculated as the square root of Simpson's diversity index over productive rearrangements. Entries here come from immuneACCESS through TCRdb and include only in-frame sequences with V and J called. Some clones fail to appear in such tables; in the studies checked, an unresolved V gene covers under half of the shortfall, and the cause of the remainder is unknown. That table furnishes V, J and clone size, whereas the DNA furnished D and trimming. The sample data list roughly 400,000 clones, and 88% of these were observed just once. The top ten clonotypes cover 1.4% of the sample.

This clonotype originated in a woman younger than 30 who had been exposed to COVID-19. Rearrangement joined TRBV7-9 to TRBJ2-7; tentative D gene TRBD1, with 7 bases matching. The sequenced material came from PBMCs or T cells enriched from blood (not recorded which). The DNA is TGTGCCAGCAGCCTTTCCGCAGGGGGGCCCTCCTACGAGCAGTACTTC. This sequence encodes CASSLSAGGPSYEQYF.